This T cell receptor (beta chain) was captured in a study of vaccination and CD4 T cells after COVID-19. Background on the study: Six males and four females, two Hispanic, made up the convalescents. Each individual in the study obtained two doses of BNT162b2 or mRNA-1273 vaccine. Some control cultures received a CEFX pool, which served as the positive control. Others received an HIV-1 Nef pool or no peptide.

This clonotype was detected only a few times. Its target is unknown. This CDR3 has 13 amino acids. Trimming removed 1 base at V and 0 bases at J, with 4 bases between. Germline V gives CDR1 GTSNPN, CDR2 SVGIG (reference sequence). Treatment here: roughly 10-day PBMC culture with coronavirus spike peptide pools or control peptides (ViraFEST assay). The Oncomine TCR Beta short-read assay was applied to DNA of cultured CD4+ T cells. TCRdb re-analysed the PCR reads in MiXCR, keeping a single row per CDR3 protein. The table has 20,000 to 25,000 distinct CDR3 sequences, about 40% seen once. The chain carries TRBV30 and TRBJ1-5; no clear D. Specimen: CD4+ T cells from blood, cultured in vitro, collected before SARS-CoV-2 vaccination. This receptor was identified in a human donor who had recovered from COVID-19. The CDR3 region is CAWSAHSNQPQHF. The CDR3 DNA follows: TGTGCCTGGAGTGCGCATAGCAATCAGCCCCAGCATTTT.